A single sample gave rise to the 25 T cell receptor beta chains below, sequenced in a study of blood T cell repertoires in COVID-19. The data were produced by immunoSEQ multiplex PCR, yet TCRdb's version contains in-frame clones alone and is incomplete. This table holds around 20,000 clones, about 83% found once. Sequencing was carried out using peripheral blood. All receptors come from a human donor in a cohort sampled during active COVID-19.

This clone occurred once. This chain connects TRBV6-2 or TRBV6-3 to TRBJ2-7; D possibly corresponds to TRBD1 (6 bases). Germline values: CDR1 MNHEY, CDR2 SVGEGT. The CDR3 runs 16 residues. Trimming removed 4 bases at V and 3 bases at J, with 19 bases between. CDR3: CASSFPPGHGLYEQYF. CDR3 DNA sequence: TGTGCCAGCAGTTTCCCCCCGGGACACGGCCTCTACGAGCAGTACTTC.

The chain carries TRBV7-2 and TRBJ2-1, with a weak D call TRBD2 (6 bases). Germline V gene lookup returns CDR1 SGHTA and CDR2 FQGNSA. Deletions cut 3 bases from V and 6 bases from J, with 15 bases between. The CDR3 sequence is 15 residues long. CDR3 coding DNA: TGTGCCAGCAGCTTCCGACAGCGGGTTTCCAATGAGCAGTTCTTC. It encodes CASSFRQRVSNEQFF.

In its sample, this clone was seen a few times. V gene TRBV7-9 combines with J gene TRBJ2-2; D may be TRBD2 (5 bases). The V gene's germline CDR1 is SEHNR and CDR2 FQNEAQ (reference sequence). This CDR3 has 15 amino acids. V was shortened by 7 bases and J by 4 bases, with 16 bases between the two germline ends. The CDR3 region is CASIATGWATGELFF. The CDR3 DNA is TGTGCCAGCATCGCGACGGGATGGGCCACCGGGGAGCTGTTTTTT.

The CDR3 loop is CASTPASVHNEQFF. In DNA, the CDR3 is TGTGCCAGCACCCCGGCTAGCGTCCACAATGAGCAGTTCTTC. J is TRBJ2-1 and V is TRBV7-2; a weak D match, TRBD2 (6 bases). The germline V gene encodes CDR1 SGHTA and CDR2 FQGNSA. There are 14 residues in the CDR3. V was cut by 7 bases and J by 5 bases, with 15 bases left in between. Full variable domain (rest looked up from reference TRBV7-2 and TRBJ2-1): GAGVSQSPSNKVTEKGKDVELRCDPISGHTALYWYRQSLGQGLEFLIYFQGNSAPDKSGLPSDRFSAERTGGSVSTLTIQRTQQEDSAVYLCASTPASVHNEQFFGPGTRLTVL.

This clone was counted between two and nine times. V is TRBV2 and J is TRBJ1-3, with D possibly TRBD1 on 6 matching bases. V was trimmed by 2 bases and J by 0 bases, leaving 8 bases between them. CDR1 and CDR2 (germline): SNHLY, FYNNEI. The CDR3 is 15 residues long. The CDR3 DNA sequence: TGTGCCAGCAGTGAACAGGGGAACTCTGGAAACACCATATATTTT. It translates to CASSEQGNSGNTIYF.

This chain connects TRBV5-6 to TRBJ2-1, with 9 bases that match TRBD2. The germline gives CDR1 SGHDT, CDR2 YYEEEE. The CDR3 runs to 15 residues. J gave up 9 bases and V 1 base, and 8 bases lay outside the gene matches. This CDR3 reads CASSLRAGGKSEQFF. DNA of the CDR3: TGTGCCAGCAGCTTGAGGGCGGGAGGGAAGAGTGAGCAGTTCTTC.

The J gene is TRBJ2-7, the V gene TRBV9; 10 bases are a match to TRBD1. Germline CDR1 SGDLS, CDR2 YYNGEE. The CDR3 is 16 residues long. With V trimmed by 4 bases and J by 2 bases, 9 bases remained unmatched. The CDR3 DNA is TGTGCCAGCAGCCAGGCGTCCGACAGGGGGCCCTACGAGCAGTACTTC. Its protein is CASSQASDRGPYEQYF.

The CDR3 reads CASSLAGTSGYNEQFF. The CDR3 nucleotides are TGCGCCAGCAGCTTAGCGGGGACTAGCGGATACAATGAGCAGTTCTTC. The rearrangement links TRBV5-1 to TRBJ2-1; 11 bases fit TRBD2. This CDR3 contains 16 residues. CDR1 and CDR2 from the germline V gene are SGHRS and YFSETQ. The V and J ends lost 2 bases and 4 bases, in that order; junction bases with no gene match: 5. Full variable domain (outside the CDR3, taken from reference TRBV5-1 and TRBJ2-1): KAGVTQTPRYLIKTRGQQVTLSCSPISGHRSVSWYQQTPGQGLQFLFEYFSETQRNKGNFPGRFSGRQFSNSRSEMNVSTLELGDSALYLCASSLAGTSGYNEQFFGPGTRLTVL.

The J gene is TRBJ1-3, the V gene TRBV18, with 11 bases matching TRBD1. Trimming took 0 bases from V and 9 from J; bases not matched to a gene: 4. The germline V gene encodes CDR1 KGHSH and CDR2 LQKENI. The CDR3 is made up of 15 amino acids. The DNA of the CDR3 is TGTGCCAGCTCACCACCGGGACAGGGGGTGATCACCATATATTTT. Its protein is CASSPPGQGVITIYF. Based on the CDR3 plus reference TRBV18 and TRBJ1-3, the full variable domain is NAGVMQNPRHLVRRRGQEARLRCSPMKGHSHVYWYRQLPEEGLKFMVYLQKENIIDESGMPKERFSAEFPKEGPSILRIQQVVRGDSAAYFCASSPPGQGVITIYFGEGSWLTVV.

V usage is TRBV15 and J usage is TRBJ1-1; 8 bases agree with TRBD1. V gave up 2 bases and J gave up 6 bases; unmatched junction bases: 5. This CDR3 is 14 amino acids long. The germline V gene encodes CDR1 LNHNV and CDR2 YYDKDF (reference sequence). The CDR3 here is CATSRSTGEAEAFF. DNA for the CDR3: TGTGCCACCAGCAGATCGACAGGGGAGGCTGAAGCTTTCTTT.

The V and J genes are TRBV3-1 (or the pseudogene TRBV3-2) and TRBJ2-7, with 12 bases that match TRBD2. The CDR3 consists of 17 residues. Germline loops: CDR1 LGHDT, CDR2 YNNKEL (reference sequence). The ends lost 2 bases at V and 2 bases at J; junction bases unmatched: 7. The CDR3 loop reads CASSQPRGLAGPYEQYF. The CDR3 DNA follows: TGTGCCAGCAGCCAACCCCGTGGACTAGCGGGACCCTACGAGCAGTACTTC.

J is TRBJ1-2 and V is TRBV19, with a possible D match to TRBD1 (5 bases). Germline V gives CDR1 LNHDA, CDR2 SQIVND (reference sequence). This CDR3 contains 12 residues. Trimming removed 5 bases at V and 6 bases at J, with 10 bases between. The CDR3 loop reads CASSVAGNGYTF. The CDR3 nucleotides are TGTGCCAGTAGTGTAGCAGGGAATGGCTACACCTTC.

By sample share, this clone is large. V gene TRBV6-1 combines with J gene TRBJ1-2; tentatively, D is TRBD1 (5 bases). V was clipped by 1 base and J by 4 bases, with 7 bases between them. The CDR3 is 13 residues long. CDR1 and CDR2 (germline): MNHNS, SASEGT. For the CDR3, the DNA is TGTGCCAGCAGTGAAGAGGGACTCTATGGCTACACCTTC. Protein product: CASSEEGLYGYTF.

The chain is built from TRBV18 and TRBJ2-7; possible D gene TRBD1, 5 bases. There are 13 residues in the CDR3. Germline V gene sequence: CDR1 KGHSH, CDR2 LQKENI. Trimming pared 5 bases from V and 3 bases from J, leaving 11 bases between. CDR3: CASSYGQIYEQYF. CDR3 coding DNA: TGTGCCAGCTCATACGGACAAATCTACGAGCAGTACTTC.

This clone appeared a single time. The chain is built from TRBV7-9 and TRBJ2-4, with a tentative D call TRBD2 (6 bases). Germline V CDR1 and CDR2: SEHNR, FQNEAQ (reference sequence). V was shortened by 5 bases and J by 1 base, with 18 bases between the two germline ends. The CDR3 extends over 17 amino acids. The CDR3 loop is CASSPVLGGYAKNIQYF. The CDR3 bases are TGTGCCAGCAGCCCAGTGTTGGGGGGATATGCCAAAAACATTCAGTACTTC.

This clone was picked up one time. The J gene is TRBJ2-5, the V gene TRBV18; no definite D call. CDR3 length: 14 residues. The V end lost 2 bases, the J end lost 2 bases, and 9 bases lay between the germline ends. Germline assignment: CDR1 KGHSH and CDR2 LQKENI. In DNA, the CDR3 is TGTGCCAGCTCACCAGCGTCCTTACAAGAGACCCAGTACTTC. This sequence encodes CASSPASLQETQYF.

This clone was counted a single time. The chain carries TRBV27 and TRBJ2-2; D might be TRBD1 (5 bases). The CDR3 covers 15 residues. Germline-derived CDR1 and CDR2 are MNHEY and SMNVEV (reference sequence). V lost 4 bases and J 1 base, leaving 10 bases between the germline ends. The CDR3 here is CASSSLTENTGELFF. The DNA of the CDR3 is TGTGCCAGCAGTTCCTTGACAGAGAACACCGGGGAGCTGTTTTTT.

This chain joins TRBV7-2 and TRBJ2-5; 8 bases are a match to TRBD2. The CDR3 has 14 amino acids. The V gene end was trimmed by 5 bases and the J gene end by 5 bases; junction bases not matched to a gene: 7. Looked up from germline, CDR1 is SGHTA and CDR2 is FQGNSA. The CDR3 coding sequence is TGTGCCAGCAGCCCGGGGGGGGTTCGGGAGACCCAGTACTTC. It yields the protein CASSPGGVRETQYF.

V gene TRBV7-2 combines with J gene TRBJ2-7, with D tentatively TRBD2 (6 bases). The CDR3 consists of 16 residues. Trimming pared 0 bases from V and 0 bases from J, leaving 12 bases between. Germline CDR1 is SGHTA and CDR2 is FQGNSA. CDR3: CASSLASSASSYEQYF. CDR3 DNA: TGTGCCAGCAGCTTAGCGTCTAGCGCGAGCTCCTACGAGCAGTACTTC. The whole variable domain, filled in from reference TRBV7-2 and TRBJ2-7, reads GAGVSQSPSNKVTEKGKDVELRCDPISGHTALYWYRQSLGQGLEFLIYFQGNSAPDKSGLPSDRFSAERTGGSVSTLTIQRTQQEDSAVYLCASSLASSASSYEQYFGPGTRLTVT.

The chain recombines TRBV6-5 with TRBJ2-1; unclear D gene. Germline lookup yields CDR1 MNHEY and CDR2 SVGAGI. The V end lost 2 bases, the J end lost 2 bases, and 10 bases lay between the germline ends. This CDR3 is 15 amino acids long. Here the CDR3 DNA reads TGTGCCAGCAGTTACGTCTCTACTACCTACAATGAGCAGTTCTTC. Translation: CASSYVSTTYNEQFF.

The chain is built from TRBV18 and TRBJ2-7; 10 bases agree with TRBD1. CDR1 and CDR2 from the germline V gene are KGHSH and LQKENI. V dropped 3 bases and J dropped 6; count of bases not matched to a gene: 5. The CDR3 sequence is 14 residues long. The CDR3 DNA reads TGTGCCAGCTCACCCCCCCGGACAGGGGGCGAGCAGTACTTC. It encodes CASSPPRTGGEQYF. The full variable domain, completed using reference TRBV18 and TRBJ2-7, is NAGVMQNPRHLVRRRGQEARLRCSPMKGHSHVYWYRQLPEEGLKFMVYLQKENIIDESGMPKERFSAEFPKEGPSILRIQQVVRGDSAAYFCASSPPRTGGEQYFGPGTRLTVT.

The chain carries TRBV9 and TRBJ2-2, with 7 bases fitting TRBD2. V trimming: 2 bases; J trimming: 5 bases; junction bases outside the gene matches: 9. Germline CDR1 is SGDLS and CDR2 is YYNGEE. CDR3 length: 16 residues. CDR3 in amino acids: CASSVGGLQNTGELFF. The CDR3 coding sequence is TGTGCCAGCAGCGTCGGGGGACTACAGAATACCGGGGAGCTGTTTTTT.

The rearrangement links TRBV5-1 to TRBJ1-2, with a possible D match to TRBD1 (6 bases). Trimming took off 0 bases at V and 2 bases at J, with 14 bases between the two ends. CDR1 SGHRS and CDR2 YFSETQ come from the germline V gene. The CDR3 has 16 residues. The CDR3 loop reads CASSLAATGPNYGYTF. Written as DNA, the CDR3 is TGCGCCAGCAGCTTGGCCGCGACAGGCCCCAACTATGGCTACACCTTC.

V is TRBV5-4 and J is TRBJ1-6, with D possibly TRBD1 on 5 matching bases. This CDR3 has 16 amino acids. From germline, CDR1 is SGHNT and CDR2 YYREEE (reference sequence). V was shortened by 0 bases and J by 5 bases, with 12 bases between the two germline ends. The CDR3 region is CASSLGRGYDNSPLHF. CDR3 nucleotide sequence: TGTGCCAGCAGCTTGGGGAGGGGATATGATAATTCACCCCTCCACTTT.

The CDR3 reads CASSQDRGQPQHF. DNA for the CDR3: TGCGCCAGCAGCCAAGATCGGGGGCAGCCCCAGCATTTT. The gene calls are TRBV4-3 and TRBJ1-5, with D maybe TRBD1 (5 bases). Trimming stripped 0 bases from V and 7 bases from J, with 7 bases between. Germline CDR1 LGHNA, CDR2 YSLEER. CDR3 length: 13 residues.